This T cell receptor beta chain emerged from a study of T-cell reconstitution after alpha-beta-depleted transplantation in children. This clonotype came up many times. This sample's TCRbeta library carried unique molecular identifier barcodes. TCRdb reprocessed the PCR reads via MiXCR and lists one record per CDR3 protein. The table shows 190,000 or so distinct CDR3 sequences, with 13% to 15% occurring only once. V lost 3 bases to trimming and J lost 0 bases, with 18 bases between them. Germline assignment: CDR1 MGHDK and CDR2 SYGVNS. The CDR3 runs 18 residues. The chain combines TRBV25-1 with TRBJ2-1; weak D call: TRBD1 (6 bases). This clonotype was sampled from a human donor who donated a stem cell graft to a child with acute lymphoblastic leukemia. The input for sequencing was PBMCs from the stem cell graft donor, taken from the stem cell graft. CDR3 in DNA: TGTGCCAGCAGTGATTGGACAGATGACTTTAGCTCCTACAATGAGCAGTTCTTC. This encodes CASSDWTDDFSSYNEQFF.